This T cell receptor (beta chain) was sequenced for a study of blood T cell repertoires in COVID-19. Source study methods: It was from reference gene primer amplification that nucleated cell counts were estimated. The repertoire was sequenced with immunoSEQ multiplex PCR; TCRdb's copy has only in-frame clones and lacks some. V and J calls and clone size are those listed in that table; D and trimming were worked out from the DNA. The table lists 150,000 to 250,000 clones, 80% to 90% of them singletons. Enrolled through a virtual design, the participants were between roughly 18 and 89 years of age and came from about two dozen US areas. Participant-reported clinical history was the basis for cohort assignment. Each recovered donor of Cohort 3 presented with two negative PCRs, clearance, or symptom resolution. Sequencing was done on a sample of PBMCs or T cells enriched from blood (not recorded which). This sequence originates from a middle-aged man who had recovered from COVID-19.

The chain's CDR3 is CASSIRQGSGNTIYF. The CDR3 region has the DNA TGTGCCAGCAGCATTCGACAGGGGTCCGGAAACACCATATATTTT. The genes are TRBV2 and TRBJ1-3, with TRBD1 matching over 8 bases. V shed 6 bases, J shed 4 bases, and the junction held 8 bases outside the gene matches. CDR1 is SNHLY and CDR2 is FYNNEI in the germline V gene. CDR3 length: 15 amino acids.